The 18 T cell receptor beta chains given below trace back to one sample, sequenced in a study of early T cells in non-severe SARS-CoV-2 infection. Via MiXCR, TCRdb re-called the 5' RACE reads, giving one row per CDR3 protein. The table includes approximately 97,000 distinct CDR3 sequences, roughly 11% detected once. The specimen comprised whole blood, sampled at baseline. Source of these receptors: an adult who was a healthcare worker with PCR-confirmed SARS-CoV-2 infection or an uninfected control (not recorded which).

This clonotype is medium-sized within its sample. The V and J genes are TRBV30 and TRBJ2-1; D gene unclear. The germline V gene encodes CDR1 GTSNPN and CDR2 SVGIG (reference sequence). The CDR3 length is 13 residues. Trimming took off 0 bases at V and 5 bases at J, with 8 bases between the two ends. CDR3 coding DNA: TGTGCCTGGAGTGTTTCAGAGAACAATGAGCAGTTCTTC. As protein: CAWSVSENNEQFF.

This chain joins TRBV15 and TRBJ2-1, with TRBD1 matching 7 bases. V was pared by 10 bases and J by 4 bases, with 7 bases of the junction left unmatched. The CDR3 runs 13 residues. CDR1 and CDR2 (germline): LNHNV, YYDKDF (reference sequence). CDR3 in DNA: TGTGCCATCCAGAGGGGGCGGTACAATGAGCAGTTCTTC. Amino acid sequence: CAIQRGRYNEQFF.

The table lists this clonotype with a few counts. The chain has TRBV2 and TRBJ2-7; tentative D call: TRBD1 (6 bases). V lost 5 bases and J lost 2, with 13 bases in between. This CDR3 contains 14 residues. Germline V gives CDR1 SNHLY, CDR2 FYNNEI. CDR3 in DNA: TGTGCCAGCAGTCTAACAGGGCTTCCCTACGAGCAGTACTTC. Protein product: CASSLTGLPYEQYF.

This clonotype came up many times. The CDR3 DNA reads TGTGCCAGCAGCTTATTGAACAACCTTGAAGCTTTCTTT. Translated, it gives CASSLLNNLEAFF. The chain recombines TRBV11-2 with TRBJ1-1; D gene uncertain. The germline V gene has CDR1 SGHAT and CDR2 FQNNGV. V was clipped by 2 bases and J by 7 bases, with 11 bases between them. The CDR3 consists of 13 residues.

The chain employs TRBV12-3 or TRBV12-4 and TRBJ2-1; D may be TRBD1 (6 bases). V was clipped by 3 bases and J by 6 bases, with 12 bases between them. The CDR3 sequence is 14 residues long. The CDR3 reads CASSFLDSGNEQFF. The CDR3 nucleotides are TGTGCCAGCAGTTTCTTGGACAGTGGCAATGAGCAGTTCTTC.

Notes on this clonotype: One junction end disagrees with the germline gene, perhaps due to a read error. The gene calls are TRBV20-1 and TRBJ2-7, with D perhaps matching TRBD1 or TRBD2 (5 bases each). The germline gives CDR1 DFQATT, CDR2 SNEGSKA (reference sequence). The CDR3 is made up of 16 amino acids. CDR3 amino acids: CSARVRSRGYSYERYF. CDR3 coding DNA: TGCAGTGCTAGAGTTCGGTCGAGGGGTTATTCCTACGAGCGGTACTTC.

The chain has TRBV24-1 and TRBJ1-2; the match to TRBD1 covers 8 bases. Germline lookup yields CDR1 KGHDR and CDR2 SFDVKD. Unmatched junction bases numbered 5, after V lost 1 base and J lost 8 bases. This CDR3 contains 14 residues. CDR3 region: CATSDFKQGAGYTF. The CDR3 region has the DNA TGTGCCACCAGTGATTTCAAGCAGGGGGCCGGCTACACCTTC.

This clonotype was counted between two and nine times. The chain couples TRBV19 to TRBJ2-7; TRBD1 matches at 8 bases. V lost 5 bases to trimming and J lost 9 bases; unmatched junction nucleotides: 3. This CDR3 region has 11 residues. Germline V gives CDR1 LNHDA, CDR2 SQIVND (reference sequence). CDR3 DNA sequence: TGTGCCAGTAGTGGGGACAGGAGGCAGTACTTC. It translates to CASSGDRRQYF.

This clonotype showed up just a few times. This rearrangement joins TRBV10-3 to TRBJ2-3; 7 bases agree with TRBD1. The V gene end was trimmed by 5 bases and the J gene end by 5 bases; junction bases not matched to a gene: 7. Germline V gene lookup returns CDR1 ENHRY and CDR2 SYGVKD. This CDR3 has 14 residues. In nucleotides, the CDR3 is TGTGCCATCAGTAGACAGGGTCCCAGAGATACGCAGTATTTT. This sequence encodes CAISRQGPRDTQYF.

The rearrangement joins TRBV7-2 to TRBJ2-4; 12 bases agree with TRBD1. The CDR3 is made up of 14 amino acids. Germline-derived CDR1 and CDR2 are SGHTA and FQGNSA. Trimming removed 4 bases from V and 7 bases from J; junction bases left unmatched: 2. Written as DNA, the CDR3 is TGTGCCAGCAGCTCCGGGACAGGGGGCAACATTCAGTACTTC. Its translation is CASSSGTGGNIQYF.

This clonotype was counted many times. The rearrangement links TRBV29-1 to TRBJ2-1; TRBD2 matches at 8 bases. V was clipped by 5 bases and J by 10 bases; unmatched bases: 16. The CDR3 totals 15 residues. The germline CDR1 and CDR2 sequences are SQVTM and ANQGSEA. The CDR3 region has the DNA TGCAGCGTTTATGATAGCGGGGACGTCGGGTACGAGCAGTTCTTC. As protein: CSVYDSGDVGYEQFF.

This clonotype was counted a few times. The gene calls are TRBV10-3 and TRBJ1-2; D might be TRBD1 (6 bases). This CDR3 is 14 amino acids long. The germline V gene encodes CDR1 ENHRY and CDR2 SYGVKD. Trimming removed 0 bases from V and 8 bases from J, with 13 bases in between. The CDR3 DNA reads TGTGCCATCAGTGAGTCTTTGACAGGAGAGGGCTACACCTTC. Translation: CAISESLTGEGYTF.

This clonotype has just a few counts. The chain has TRBV12-3 or TRBV12-4 and TRBJ1-1, with D perhaps matching TRBD1 (5 bases). V was cut by 5 bases and J by 4 bases, with 11 bases left in between. This CDR3 spans 13 amino acids. The CDR3 loop reads CASSPGQSTEAFF. The CDR3 nucleotides are TGTGCCAGCAGTCCAGGGCAGAGCACTGAAGCTTTCTTT.

The chain has TRBV20-1 and TRBJ2-3; a weak D match, TRBD1 (5 bases). In germline, CDR1 is DFQATT, CDR2 SNEGSKA (reference sequence). V shed 0 bases and J shed 0 bases, with 16 bases lying between them. The CDR3 is made up of 17 amino acids. The CDR3 here is CSARDSRARHSTDTQYF. The CDR3 DNA follows: TGCAGTGCTAGAGATTCCAGGGCAAGGCATAGCACAGATACGCAGTATTTT.

The chain couples TRBV29-1 to TRBJ1-3, with unresolved D. Germline V gene lookup returns CDR1 SQVTM and CDR2 ANQGSEA. The ends were cut back, 5 bases at V and 2 bases at J, with 4 bases in the middle. The CDR3 has 11 amino acids. In DNA form, the CDR3 reads TGCAGCGTTAGTGCTGGAAACACCATATATTTT. It is translated as CSVSAGNTIYF.

This clonotype was seen repeatedly, ten times or more. This chain uses TRBV20-1 with TRBJ2-3, with 10 bases identical to TRBD2. The CDR3 is 13 amino acids. V shed 6 bases and J 5 bases; nucleotides not matched to a gene: 5. Germline values: CDR1 DFQATT, CDR2 SNEGSKA (reference sequence). The CDR3 loop is CSAKRGGLDTQYF. CDR3 nucleotide sequence: TGCAGTGCGAAGCGGGGGGGATTAGATACGCAGTATTTT.

This clonotype was seen a few times. This sequence joins TRBV11-2 and TRBJ2-2; 15 bases align to TRBD2. The germline V gene encodes CDR1 SGHAT and CDR2 FQNNGV. Trimming removed 5 bases from V and 1 base from J; junction bases left unmatched: 5. This CDR3 region has 18 residues. The DNA of the CDR3 is TGTGCCAGCAGCCCCGGACTAGCGGGAGGGATGAACACCGGGGAGCTGTTTTTT. Translated, it gives CASSPGLAGGMNTGELFF. Combining the CDR3 with reference TRBV11-2 and TRBJ2-2 gives the whole variable domain EAGVAQSPRYKIIEKRQSVAFWCNPISGHATLYWYQQILGQGPKLLIQFQNNGVVDDSQLPKDRFSAERLKGVDSTLKIQPAKLEDSAVYLCASSPGLAGGMNTGELFFGEGSRLTVL.

This clonotype has just a few counts. V gene TRBV4-2 combines with J gene TRBJ1-2, with 7 bases matching TRBD1. Germline-derived CDR1 and CDR2 are LGHNA and YNFKEQ. The CDR3 sequence is 16 residues long. V lost 1 base, J lost 2 bases, and 7 bases stayed unmatched. CDR3 amino acids: CASSQAIGGRNYGYTF. In nucleotides, the CDR3 is TGTGCCAGCAGCCAAGCGATAGGGGGCCGAAACTATGGCTACACCTTC.